One sample yielded the 24 T cell receptor beta chains listed below, sequenced in a study of blood T cell repertoires in COVID-19. TCRdb keeps only in-frame clones here, not all; method: immunoSEQ multiplex PCR. The sample carries around 130,000 clones, around 77% recorded once. Sequencing was done on a sample of peripheral blood. All receptors derive from a man in his 60s with active or convalescent COVID-19.

The chain combines TRBV7-8 with TRBJ2-1; no reliable D call. Germline CDR1 SGHVS, CDR2 FQNEAQ. The CDR3 consists of 15 residues. Trimming took off 5 bases at V and 1 base at J, with 12 bases between the two ends. For the CDR3, the DNA is TGTGCCAGCAGCCCCGACTTGCGGTCCTACAATGAGCAGTTCTTC. Translation: CASSPDLRSYNEQFF.

This chain connects TRBV7-3 to TRBJ2-5; the D is unclear. Trimming cost V 2 bases and J 2 bases, with 6 bases left between them. This CDR3 has 13 amino acids. Germline CDR1 and CDR2: SGHTA and FQGTGA. Written as DNA, the CDR3 is TGTGCCAGCAGCTTATCACGGCAAGAGACCCAGTACTTC. Translation: CASSLSRQETQYF.

The rearrangement uses TRBV4-3 and TRBJ1-6; D perhaps matches TRBD1 (6 bases). The V gene's germline CDR1 is LGHNA and CDR2 YSLEER. The CDR3 contains 15 residues. V dropped 0 bases and J dropped 10 bases, with 13 bases sitting between them. Here the CDR3 reads CASSQDQGFGSPLHF. The CDR3 nucleotides are TGCGCCAGCAGCCAAGATCAGGGGTTTGGATCACCCCTCCACTTT.

J is TRBJ2-7 and V is TRBV11-2, with a weak D call TRBD2 (6 bases). Germline V gives CDR1 SGHAT, CDR2 FQNNGV. The CDR3 sequence is 15 residues long. The ends were cut back, 4 bases at V and 0 bases at J, with 13 bases in the middle. In DNA, the CDR3 is TGTGCCAGCAGCTCCGGGACTCTAAGCTCCTACGAGCAGTACTTC. It codes for CASSSGTLSSYEQYF.

This clone was seen a handful of times. The CDR3 loop reads CASSFSGVYEQYF. CDR3 DNA sequence: TGTGCCAGCAGCTTTTCGGGAGTATACGAGCAGTACTTC. The chain links TRBV5-6 to TRBJ2-7; a weak D match, TRBD2 (6 bases). V gave up 2 bases and J gave up 4 bases, with 10 bases separating them. Germline lookup yields CDR1 SGHDT and CDR2 YYEEEE. The CDR3 runs 13 residues.

This clone was counted once. In DNA, the CDR3 is TGTGCCAGTAGTATTCAAAAGGGGAGGCGCAATCAGCCCCAGCATTTT. The encoded protein is CASSIQKGRRNQPQHF. The V call is TRBV19, the J call TRBJ1-5; TRBD1 is a possible D gene (5 bases). In germline, CDR1 is LNHDA, CDR2 SQIVND (reference sequence). Trimming removed 3 bases at V and 2 bases at J, with 14 bases between. The CDR3 is 16 residues long.

This chain joins TRBV6-2 or TRBV6-3 and TRBJ1-1, with TRBD1 matching over 9 bases. The CDR3 consists of 16 residues. Trimming removed 5 bases from V and 6 bases from J; junction bases left unmatched: 13. The germline gives CDR1 MNHEY, CDR2 SVGEGT. The CDR3 DNA sequence: TGTGCCAGCAGTACACGCCAGACAGGGGGGATCCCTGAAGCTTTCTTT. Amino acids: CASSTRQTGGIPEAFF.

The CDR3 bases are TGTGCCAGCAGCCAAATCACAGGGTCAGAGACCCAGTACTTC. Its translation: CASSQITGSETQYF. V gene TRBV7-2 combines with J gene TRBJ2-5; possibly TRBD1 for D (6 bases). The CDR3 length is 14 residues. Germline loops: CDR1 SGHTA, CDR2 FQGNSA. The germline V and J ends were trimmed by 5 bases and 4 bases, with 14 bases remaining between them.

The genes are TRBV9 and TRBJ2-1; 10 nucleotides align to TRBD2. Germline CDR1 is SGDLS and CDR2 is YYNGEE. The CDR3 loop spans 20 amino acids. With 4 bases clipped from V and 4 bases from J, the junction kept 20 bases outside the gene matches. The CDR3 here is CASSPGWGVRTSGGYNEQFF. The CDR3 DNA is TGTGCCAGCAGCCCTGGATGGGGAGTCCGGACTAGCGGTGGATACAATGAGCAGTTCTTC.

In DNA, the CDR3 is TGTGCCATCAGCAGGGGTATGGCCCGGGAGGGCGCCTACGAGCAGTACTTC. Protein product: CAISRGMAREGAYEQYF. The chain carries TRBV10-3 and TRBJ2-7; 8 nucleotides align to TRBD2. With V trimmed by 6 bases and J by 2 bases, 15 bases remained unmatched. CDR1 and CDR2 (germline): ENHRY, SYGVKD. The CDR3 spans 17 residues.

This rearrangement joins TRBV30 to TRBJ2-2; TRBD1 might be the D (6 bases). CDR1 GTSNPN and CDR2 SVGIG come from the germline V gene (reference sequence). Trimming took off 0 bases at V and 4 bases at J, with 15 bases between the two ends. CDR3 length equals 16 residues. In nucleotides, the CDR3 is TGTGCCTGGAGTGTTGGGAGACAGGCGAGCACCGGGGAGCTGTTTTTT. It is translated as CAWSVGRQASTGELFF.

This clone was detected only a few times. This rearrangement joins TRBV19 to TRBJ1-2; D perhaps matches TRBD1 (5 bases). Germline values: CDR1 LNHDA, CDR2 SQIVND (reference sequence). The CDR3 totals 13 residues. V lost 6 bases and J 4 bases, leaving 12 bases between the germline ends. The CDR3 region is CASSPGRGYGYTF. In nucleotides, the CDR3 is TGTGCCAGTAGCCCTGGTAGGGGCTATGGCTACACCTTC.

This rearrangement joins TRBV3-1 (or the pseudogene TRBV3-2) to TRBJ2-3, with D maybe TRBD2 (6 bases). V lost 8 bases and J lost 2, with 17 bases in between. Per germline, CDR1 LGHDT and CDR2 YNNKEL (reference sequence). The CDR3 spans 15 residues. CDR3 sequence (DNA): TGTGCCAGCGGCTTCAGTCGGGGGATCACAGATACGCAGTATTTT. Protein: CASGFSRGITDTQYF.

V gene TRBV18 combines with J gene TRBJ2-4; tentative D call: TRBD2 (5 bases). The V end was cut by 0 bases, the J end by 6 bases, with 9 bases between. The CDR3 contains 14 residues. Germline V gene sequence: CDR1 KGHSH, CDR2 LQKENI. The CDR3 nucleotides read TGTGCCAGCTCACCACCGACGGCGGGAAACATTCAGTACTTC. This translates into CASSPPTAGNIQYF.

The chain combines TRBV12-2 with TRBJ2-3; the table names TRBD2, a call not compared with the DNA. TRBV12-2 is a documented pseudogene. This CDR3 is built from 15 residues. The CDR3 DNA sequence: TGTGCAAGTCGCTTAGTCCCAAGCTTTTCAGATACGCAGTATTTT. Amino acids: CASRLVPSFSDTQYF.

This chain joins TRBV4-3 and TRBJ1-4; D remains unclear. Trimming removed 1 base at V and 3 bases at J, with 9 bases between. The CDR3 is made up of 15 amino acids. Per the germline V gene, CDR1 is LGHNA and CDR2 is YSLEER. The CDR3 coding sequence is TGCGCCAGCAGCCAAGGCGGGAGGGCTAATGAAAAACTGTTTTTT. This gives the protein CASSQGGRANEKLFF.

This rearrangement joins TRBV5-4 to TRBJ2-3; a weak D match, TRBD2 (6 bases). Trimming removed 5 bases from V and 5 bases from J, with 6 bases in between. Germline-derived CDR1 and CDR2 are SGHNT and YYREEE (reference sequence). The CDR3 sequence is 11 residues long. CDR3 protein: CASRGGDTQYF. The DNA for the CDR3 is TGTGCCAGCAGGGGGGGAGATACGCAGTATTTT.

CDR3 amino acids: CASSSVGQFDNEQFF. DNA for the CDR3: TGTGCCAGCAGCTCCGTGGGACAGTTCGACAATGAGCAGTTCTTC. The V and J genes are TRBV7-3 and TRBJ2-1, with TRBD1 matching 7 bases. Germline assignment: CDR1 SGHTA and CDR2 FQGTGA. V gave up 4 bases and J gave up 5 bases; unmatched junction bases: 8. This CDR3 is built from 15 residues.

V is TRBV5-4 and J is TRBJ2-7, with TRBD1 as a possible D gene (5 bases). The CDR3 sequence is 14 residues long. The germline CDR1 and CDR2 sequences are SGHNT and YYREEE (reference sequence). V lost 0 bases and J lost 8, with 15 bases in between. The CDR3 sequence is CASSLGDSPSKQYF. For the CDR3, the DNA is TGTGCCAGCAGCTTGGGTGACAGTCCCTCCAAGCAGTACTTC.

CDR3 nucleotide sequence: TGTGCCAGCAGCCGAAGACGGGGGGCGACAACCTACGAGCAGTACTTC. The encoded protein is CASSRRRGATTYEQYF. V and J are TRBV3-1 (or the pseudogene TRBV3-2) and TRBJ2-7; D possibly corresponds to TRBD2 (7 bases). Between the trimmed V and J ends, which lost 4 bases and 2 bases, there was a span of 18 bases. Germline assignment: CDR1 LGHDT and CDR2 YNNKEL (reference sequence). This CDR3 spans 16 amino acids.

The chain is built from TRBV28 and TRBJ1-2, with D maybe TRBD1 (6 bases). Trimming removed 8 bases at V and 9 bases at J, with 19 bases between. Germline CDR1 is MDHEN and CDR2 is SYDVKM. CDR3 length: 13 residues. CDR3 in amino acids: CASHSRQGSRYTF. Written as DNA, the CDR3 is TGTGCCAGCCATTCTAGGCAGGGGAGTCGCTACACCTTC.

The chain couples TRBV28 to TRBJ1-1; D is ambiguous. Germline V gene lookup returns CDR1 MDHEN and CDR2 SYDVKM. The CDR3 spans 15 residues. The germline V and J ends were trimmed by 3 bases and 0 bases, with 11 bases remaining between them. The CDR3 DNA reads TGTGCCAGCAGTTTTGGTACAGCCATGAACACTGAAGCTTTCTTT. Amino acid sequence: CASSFGTAMNTEAFF.

V usage is TRBV12-3 or TRBV12-4 and J usage is TRBJ1-2, with 7 bases aligning to TRBD1. There are 13 residues in the CDR3. Germline trimming cut 3 bases from V and 8 bases from J; bases unmatched to any gene: 6. CDR3 sequence (DNA): TGTGCCAGCAGTTTCCGGGACAGCCGCGGCTACACCTTC. It translates to CASSFRDSRGYTF.

The chain combines TRBV6-1 with TRBJ2-1, with TRBD2 as a possible D gene (6 bases). Germline V lookup: CDR1 MNHNS, CDR2 SASEGT. V shed 1 base and J shed 2 bases, with 18 bases lying between them. This CDR3 comprises 18 residues. Here the CDR3 DNA reads TGTGCCAGCAGTGAAGGGGGCACAGCTCGGACTACCTACAATGAGCAGTTCTTC. Its translation is CASSEGGTARTTYNEQFF.